This T cell receptor beta chain was documented in a study of PD-1 blockade in classical Hodgkin lymphoma. Assay: immunoSEQ multiplex PCR; the TCRdb copy retains only in-frame clones and omits some. The table records 25,000 to 35,000 clones, 70% to 90% of them present only once. Time point noted: cycle 4 day 1 (C4D1), after more than 5 weeks of nivolumab. Every patient had relapsed following autologous stem cell transplantation, and cohorts differed in brentuximab vedotin exposure. Negative magnetic selection isolated CD4+ T cells from thawed PBMCs. The CDR3 runs to 13 residues. V shed 1 base and J shed 5 bases, with 6 bases lying between them. Per the germline V gene, CDR1 is SGHRS and CDR2 is YFSETQ.

The source material was CD4+ T cells from blood, sampled before the fourth cycle of nivolumab. V usage is TRBV5-1 and J usage is TRBJ1-4; D is unclear. This clonotype was sampled from a human donor with classical Hodgkin lymphoma. The CDR3 protein is CASSLNGNEKLFF. As DNA, the CDR3 is TGCGCCAGCAGCTTGAACGGAAATGAAAAACTGTTTTTT.